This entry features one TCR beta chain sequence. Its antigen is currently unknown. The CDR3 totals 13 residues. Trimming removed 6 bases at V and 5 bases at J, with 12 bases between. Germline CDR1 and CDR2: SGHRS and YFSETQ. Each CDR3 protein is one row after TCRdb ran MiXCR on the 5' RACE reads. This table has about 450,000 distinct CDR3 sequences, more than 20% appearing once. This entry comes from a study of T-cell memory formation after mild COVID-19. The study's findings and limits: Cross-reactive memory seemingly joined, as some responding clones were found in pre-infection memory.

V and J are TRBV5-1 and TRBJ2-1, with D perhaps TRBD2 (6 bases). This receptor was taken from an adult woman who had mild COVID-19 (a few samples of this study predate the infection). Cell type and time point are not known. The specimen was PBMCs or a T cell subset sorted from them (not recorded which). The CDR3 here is CASTHPGDNEQFF. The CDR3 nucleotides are TGCGCCAGCACCCACCCGGGAGACAATGAGCAGTTCTTC.